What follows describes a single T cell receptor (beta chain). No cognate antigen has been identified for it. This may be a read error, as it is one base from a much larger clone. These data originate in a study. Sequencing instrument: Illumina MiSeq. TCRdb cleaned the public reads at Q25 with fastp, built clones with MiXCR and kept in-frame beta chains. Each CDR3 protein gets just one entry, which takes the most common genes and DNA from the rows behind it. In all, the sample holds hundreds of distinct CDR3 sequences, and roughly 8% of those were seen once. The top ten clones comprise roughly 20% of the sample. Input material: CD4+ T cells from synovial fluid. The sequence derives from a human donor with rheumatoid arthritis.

The nucleotides are TGCAGTGCTAGAGGATCGAACACTGAAGCTTTCTTT. Its translation is CSARGSNTEAFF. The sequence joins TRBV20-1 to TRBJ1-1; no D gene is confidently identified. Trimming at the junction amounts to 1 base on V and 1 base on J, and the germline ends lie 4 bases apart. The germline V gene (reference sequence) gives CDR1 as DFQATT and CDR2 as SNEGSKA. The cysteine opens and the phenylalanine closes a CDR3 of 12 amino acids. Only the CDR3 portion is preserved as DNA: 36 bases, with reading frame beginning at the first base.